The 22 T cell receptor beta chains below were found in one sample sequenced in a study of human T cells and chemical hapten exposure. TCRdb reprocessed the RACE reads via MiXCR and lists one record per CDR3 protein. The repertoire holds 250,000 to 300,000 distinct CDR3 sequences, about 7.7% seen once, with more than 0.95% in the top ten. The time point is: pre-sensitization, week 0. Treatment given: therapeutic diphenylcyclopropenone sensitization with weekly scalp DPC. The sample was whole blood, taken in connection with sensitization to the hapten diphenylcyclopropenone (DPC). The receptors originated from a man aged 18-30 years with alopecia areata. Some clones in this sample may be carry-over from other donors' samples.

The sample holds many counts of this clonotype. The gene calls are TRBV29-1 and TRBJ1-2, with D perhaps TRBD1 (6 bases). This CDR3 contains 13 residues. The V gene's germline CDR1 is SQVTM and CDR2 ANQGSEA. V lost 3 bases, J lost 7 bases, and 15 bases lay in between. The CDR3 loop reads CSVETAQGGGYTF. CDR3 nucleotides: TGCAGCGTTGAGACCGCACAGGGCGGTGGCTACACCTTC.

This clonotype was seen at least ten times. This sequence joins TRBV12-3 or TRBV12-4 and TRBJ1-1; no reliable D call. V was shortened by 3 bases and J by 2 bases, with 10 bases between the two germline ends. This CDR3 contains 14 residues. CDR3 amino acids: CASSFSSGNTEAFF. The DNA for the CDR3 is TGTGCCAGCAGTTTTTCGTCGGGAAACACTGAAGCTTTCTTT.

This clonotype was observed at least ten times. The V gene is TRBV7-2, the J gene TRBJ2-4, with 13 bases lining up with TRBD2. The ends lost 1 base at V and 1 base at J; junction bases unmatched: 7. Germline CDR1 and CDR2: SGHTA and FQGNSA. CDR3 length: 19 amino acids. The CDR3 region is CASSLVGLAGQRAKNIQYF. The CDR3 region has the DNA TGTGCCAGCAGCTTAGTGGGACTAGCGGGGCAGAGGGCCAAAAACATTCAGTACTTC.

This clonotype was detected only a few times. The chain combines TRBV12-3 or TRBV12-4 with TRBJ1-1; 10 bases fit TRBD1. The CDR3 has 16 amino acids. V dropped 6 bases and J dropped 4; count of bases not matched to a gene: 11. In nucleotides, the CDR3 is TGTGCCAGCAGGGGACAGGGGCTCAGGGTCGGCACTGAAGCTTTCTTT. Translating it yields CASRGQGLRVGTEAFF.

This clonotype was recorded at least ten times. The chain joins TRBV7-9 to TRBJ1-4, with D unresolved. There are 14 residues in the CDR3. The V and J ends lost 1 base and 6 bases respectively, with 9 bases between them. Germline assignment: CDR1 SEHNR and CDR2 FQNEAQ (reference sequence). In nucleotides, the CDR3 is TGTGCCAGCAGCTTAGGGGGAGAGCATGAAAAACTGTTTTTT. Its protein is CASSLGGEHEKLFF.

This clonotype turned up a few times. The chain employs TRBV12-3 or TRBV12-4 and TRBJ2-2, with D possibly matching TRBD2 (5 bases). CDR3 length: 15 amino acids. Trimming removed 3 bases at V and 7 bases at J, with 15 bases between. The CDR3 is CASSFGELLDGELFF. The DNA of the CDR3 is TGTGCCAGCAGTTTTGGGGAGCTATTGGACGGGGAGCTGTTTTTT.

This clonotype occurred many times. The J gene is TRBJ1-6, the V gene TRBV25-1; unclear D gene. The CDR3 is 15 residues long. V gave up 1 base and J gave up 9 bases, with 13 bases separating them. CDR1 and CDR2 (germline): MGHDK, SYGVNS. The chain's CDR3 is CASSESAGLSSPLHF. CDR3 nucleotides: TGTGCCAGCAGTGAATCCGCAGGCCTTAGTTCACCCCTCCACTTT.

This sequence joins TRBV6-2 or TRBV6-3 and TRBJ1-2; 8 positions match TRBD1. CDR3 length: 17 residues. Germline V gene sequence: CDR1 MNHEY, CDR2 SVGEGT. The V and J ends lost 2 bases and 2 bases, in that order; junction bases with no gene match: 10. The CDR3 loop reads CASSYLIRTGKNYGYTF. The CDR3 nucleotides read TGTGCCAGCAGTTACCTCATCCGGACAGGGAAGAACTATGGCTACACCTTC.

The genes are TRBV28 and TRBJ2-3; 8 bases are a match to TRBD1. Per the germline V gene, CDR1 is MDHEN and CDR2 is SYDVKM. The V and J ends lost 5 bases and 1 base, in that order; junction bases with no gene match: 2. This CDR3 is built from 14 residues. CDR3 sequence (DNA): TGTGCCAGCAGTCGACAGGGGCGCACAGATACGCAGTATTTT. Translation gives CASSRQGRTDTQYF. The full variable domain, its missing parts supplied by reference TRBV28 and TRBJ2-3, is DVKVTQSSRYLVKRTGEKVFLECVQDMDHENMFWYRQDPGLGLRLIYFSYDVKMKEKGDIPEGYSVSREKKERFSLILESASTNQTSMYLCASSRQGRTDTQYFGPGTRLTVL.

V and J are TRBV5-1 and TRBJ2-7; D is unresolved. In germline, CDR1 is SGHRS, CDR2 YFSETQ. The CDR3 loop spans 12 amino acids. The germline V and J ends were trimmed by 4 bases and 6 bases, with 11 bases remaining between them. The CDR3 spells CASSLDSVEQYF. The CDR3 bases are TGCGCCAGCAGCCTGGATAGTGTCGAGCAGTACTTC. The full variable domain, with the rest looked up from reference TRBV5-1 and TRBJ2-7, is KAGVTQTPRYLIKTRGQQVTLSCSPISGHRSVSWYQQTPGQGLQFLFEYFSETQRNKGNFPGRFSGRQFSNSRSEMNVSTLELGDSALYLCASSLDSVEQYFGPGTRLTVT.

In its sample, this clonotype was seen a few times. This sequence joins TRBV9 and TRBJ2-7; the D gene is possibly TRBD2 (6 bases). With 3 bases removed from V and 6 bases from J, the gap between germline ends came to 22 bases. The CDR3 sequence is 16 residues long. Germline values: CDR1 SGDLS, CDR2 YYNGEE. CDR3 loop: CASSGTRRVPLVEQYF. The CDR3 bases are TGTGCCAGCAGCGGGACCAGGAGGGTGCCATTGGTCGAGCAGTACTTC.

This chain joins TRBV12-5 and TRBJ2-5; 8 positions agree with TRBD1. Looked up from germline, CDR1 is LGHNT and CDR2 is FRNRAP. Trimming cost V 5 bases and J 4 bases; bases outside gene matches: 12. The CDR3 loop spans 16 amino acids. CDR3 protein: CASGPPRTGPGETQYF. The CDR3 bases are TGTGCTAGTGGTCCTCCGCGGACAGGGCCGGGAGAGACCCAGTACTTC.

This clonotype was counted at least ten times. The V and J genes are TRBV5-4 and TRBJ2-4, with TRBD2 identical over 11 bases. The V gene's germline CDR1 is SGHNT and CDR2 YYREEE (reference sequence). V lost 3 bases to trimming and J lost 0 bases; unmatched junction nucleotides: 2. The CDR3 totals 16 residues. The CDR3 region has the DNA TGTGCCAGCAGCTCCGGACTAGCGGGAGCCAAAAACATTCAGTACTTC. This encodes CASSSGLAGAKNIQYF.

The chain employs TRBV7-3 and TRBJ2-1; D remains unclear. This CDR3 spans 15 amino acids. The germline V gene encodes CDR1 SGHTA and CDR2 FQGTGA. V gave up 0 bases and J gave up 4 bases, with 10 bases separating them. The CDR3: CASSLTQSPYNEQFF. CDR3 nucleotide sequence: TGTGCCAGCAGCTTAACCCAGTCGCCTTACAATGAGCAGTTCTTC.

This chain uses TRBV6-5 with TRBJ2-7, with TRBD1 as a possible D gene (6 bases). CDR1 and CDR2 (germline): MNHEY, SVGAGI. Trimming left V 4 bases short and J 0 bases short, with 13 bases between. CDR3 length: 15 residues. The CDR3 reads CASSSQGPYSYEQYF. CDR3 in DNA: TGTGCCAGCAGTTCACAGGGCCCTTACTCCTACGAGCAGTACTTC.

The chain uses TRBV27 and TRBJ2-3; 9 positions agree with TRBD2. The CDR3 is made up of 16 amino acids. Germline V gene data show CDR1 as MNHEY and CDR2 as SMNVEV (reference sequence). Trimming took 3 bases from V and 2 from J; bases not matched to a gene: 6. This CDR3 is CASSFGSGGYTDTQYF. CDR3 nucleotides: TGTGCCAGCAGTTTTGGGAGCGGGGGGTACACAGATACGCAGTATTTT.

In this sample, this clonotype turned up many times. J is TRBJ1-1 and V is TRBV10-3, with D tentatively TRBD1 (6 bases). The CDR3 totals 15 residues. Germline-derived CDR1 and CDR2 are ENHRY and SYGVKD. Trimming stripped 4 bases from V and 3 bases from J, with 15 bases between. Here the CDR3 DNA reads TGTGCCATCAGTGTTAATCAGGGGTGGTACACTGAAGCTTTCTTT. Its translation is CAISVNQGWYTEAFF.

This clonotype occurred many times. The V gene is TRBV7-2, the J gene TRBJ2-1, with D unclear. Germline V gives CDR1 SGHTA, CDR2 FQGNSA. Trimming removed 0 bases at V and 9 bases at J, with 12 bases between. The CDR3 is 14 amino acids. This CDR3 is CASSLARRPGEQFF. The CDR3 DNA reads TGTGCCAGCAGCTTAGCGAGGCGCCCCGGTGAGCAGTTCTTC.

V and J are TRBV20-1 and TRBJ1-5, with a weak D call TRBD1 (5 bases). The CDR3 length is 12 residues. The ends were cut back, 3 bases at V and 8 bases at J, with 11 bases in the middle. CDR1 is DFQATT, CDR2 SNEGSKA, per germline (reference sequence). The CDR3 DNA reads TGCAGTGCTAGGTGGGGGGATGAGCCCCAGCATTTT. It is translated as CSARWGDEPQHF.

The chain links TRBV12-3 or TRBV12-4 to TRBJ1-1, with 7 nucleotides matching TRBD1. Trimming at V came to 5 bases and at J to 1 base, leaving 10 bases not matched to a gene. CDR3 length: 16 amino acids. This CDR3 is CASSQRPGQTNTEAFF. The CDR3 coding sequence is TGTGCCAGCAGTCAACGACCGGGACAGACGAACACTGAAGCTTTCTTT.

This clonotype was picked up many times. The chain employs TRBV10-3 and TRBJ2-5; 8 nucleotides align to TRBD1. Germline V lookup: CDR1 ENHRY, CDR2 SYGVKD. Trimming removed 5 bases from V and 5 bases from J; junction bases left unmatched: 10. The CDR3 is 15 residues long. This CDR3 reads CAISIARGQRETQYF. CDR3 coding DNA: TGTGCCATCAGTATTGCCAGGGGGCAGCGGGAGACCCAGTACTTC.

V usage is TRBV12-3 or TRBV12-4 and J usage is TRBJ2-5; TRBD2 might be the D (6 bases). There are 16 residues in the CDR3. Trimming pared 2 bases from V and 2 bases from J, leaving 15 bases between. CDR3 in DNA: TGTGCCAGCAGTTTAAGGAGGGGTAATCAACAAGAGACCCAGTACTTC. Translating it yields CASSLRRGNQQETQYF.